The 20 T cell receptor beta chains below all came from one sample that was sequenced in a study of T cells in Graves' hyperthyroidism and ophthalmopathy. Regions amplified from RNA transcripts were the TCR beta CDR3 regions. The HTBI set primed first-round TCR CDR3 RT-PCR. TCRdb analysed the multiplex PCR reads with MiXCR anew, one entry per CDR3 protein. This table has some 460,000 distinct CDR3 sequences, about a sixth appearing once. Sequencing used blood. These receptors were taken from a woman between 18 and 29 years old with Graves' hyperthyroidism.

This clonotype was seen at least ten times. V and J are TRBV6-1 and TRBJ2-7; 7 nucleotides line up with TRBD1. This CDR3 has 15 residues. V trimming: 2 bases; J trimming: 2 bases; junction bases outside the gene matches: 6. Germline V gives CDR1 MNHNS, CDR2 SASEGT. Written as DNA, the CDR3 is TGTGCCAGCAGTGAAATAGGACAGGTTACCTACGAGCAGTACTTC. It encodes CASSEIGQVTYEQYF.

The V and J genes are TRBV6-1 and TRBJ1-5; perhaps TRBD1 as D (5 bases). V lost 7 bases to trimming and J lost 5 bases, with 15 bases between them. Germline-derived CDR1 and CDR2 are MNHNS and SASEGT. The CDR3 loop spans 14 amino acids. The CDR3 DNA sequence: TGTGCCAGCACCGACACAGGTCCCGATCAGCCCCAGCATTTT. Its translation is CASTDTGPDQPQHF.

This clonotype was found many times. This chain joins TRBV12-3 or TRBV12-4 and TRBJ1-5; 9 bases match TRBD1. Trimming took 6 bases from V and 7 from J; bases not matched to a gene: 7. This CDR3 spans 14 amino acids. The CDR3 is CASSPGTGQQPQHF. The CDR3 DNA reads TGTGCCAGCAGCCCTGGGACAGGGCAGCAGCCCCAGCATTTT.

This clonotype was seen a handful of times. The CDR3 DNA follows: TGTGCCAGCAGTTTAGAAGGGCTAGCGGGCTCCTACGAGCAGTACTTC. Translation: CASSLEGLAGSYEQYF. The chain is built from TRBV12-3 or TRBV12-4 and TRBJ2-7; 8 nucleotides match TRBD2. J gave up 0 bases and V 1 base, and 5 bases lay outside the gene matches. The CDR3 length is 16 residues.

The CDR3 loop is CASSFDRAGANVLTF. As DNA, the CDR3 is TGTGCCAGCAGCTTCGACAGGGCTGGGGCCAACGTCCTGACTTTC. This chain links TRBV5-4 with TRBJ2-6, with 7 positions matching TRBD1. Germline V gene sequence: CDR1 SGHNT, CDR2 YYREEE (reference sequence). Germline trimming cut 2 bases from V and 2 bases from J; bases unmatched to any gene: 1. This CDR3 spans 15 amino acids.

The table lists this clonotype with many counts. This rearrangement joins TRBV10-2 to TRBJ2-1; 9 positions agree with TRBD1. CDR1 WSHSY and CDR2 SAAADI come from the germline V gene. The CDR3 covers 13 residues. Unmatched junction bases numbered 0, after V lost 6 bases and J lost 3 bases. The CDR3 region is CASRTGGYNEQFF. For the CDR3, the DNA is TGCGCCAGCAGGACAGGGGGCTACAATGAGCAGTTCTTC.

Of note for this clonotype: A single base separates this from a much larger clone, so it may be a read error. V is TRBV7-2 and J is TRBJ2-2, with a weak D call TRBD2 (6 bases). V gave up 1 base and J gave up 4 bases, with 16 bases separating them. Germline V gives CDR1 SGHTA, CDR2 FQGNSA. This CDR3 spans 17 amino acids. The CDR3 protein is CASSLVRLAKSTGELFF. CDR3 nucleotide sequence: TGTGCCAGCAGCTTAGTGAGGCTAGCGAAGAGCACCGGGGAGCTGTTTTTT.

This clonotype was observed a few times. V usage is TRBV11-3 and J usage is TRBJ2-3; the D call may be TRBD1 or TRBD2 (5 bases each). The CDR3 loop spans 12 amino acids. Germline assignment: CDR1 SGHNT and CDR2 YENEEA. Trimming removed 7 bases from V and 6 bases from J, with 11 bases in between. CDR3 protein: CASTVGEDTQYF. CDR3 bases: TGTGCCAGCACCGTGGGGGAGGATACGCAGTATTTT.

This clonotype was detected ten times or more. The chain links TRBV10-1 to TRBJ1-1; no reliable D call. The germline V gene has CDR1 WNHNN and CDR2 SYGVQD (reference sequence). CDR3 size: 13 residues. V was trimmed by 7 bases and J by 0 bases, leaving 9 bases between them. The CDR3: CASKKQMNTEAFF. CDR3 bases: TGCGCCAGCAAGAAGCAAATGAACACTGAAGCTTTCTTT.

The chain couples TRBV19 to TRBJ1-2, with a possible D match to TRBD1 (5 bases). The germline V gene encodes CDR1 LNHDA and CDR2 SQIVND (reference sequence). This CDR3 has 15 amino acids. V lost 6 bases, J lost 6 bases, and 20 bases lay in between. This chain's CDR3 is CASSPRDLWSHGYTF. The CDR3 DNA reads TGTGCCAGTAGCCCCCGGGACCTTTGGAGCCATGGCTACACCTTC.

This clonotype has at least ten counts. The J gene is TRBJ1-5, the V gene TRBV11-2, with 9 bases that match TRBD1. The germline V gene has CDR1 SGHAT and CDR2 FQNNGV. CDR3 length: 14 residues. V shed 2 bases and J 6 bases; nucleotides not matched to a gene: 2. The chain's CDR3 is CASSLMGQGQPQHF. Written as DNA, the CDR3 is TGTGCCAGCAGCTTAATGGGACAGGGTCAGCCCCAGCATTTT.

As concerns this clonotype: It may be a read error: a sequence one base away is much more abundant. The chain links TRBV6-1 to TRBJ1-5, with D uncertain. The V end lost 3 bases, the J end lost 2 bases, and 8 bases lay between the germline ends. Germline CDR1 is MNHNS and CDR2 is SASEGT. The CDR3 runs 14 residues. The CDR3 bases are TGTGCCAGCAGTGAGTTTGATGGCAATCAGCCCCAGCATTTT. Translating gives CASSEFDGNQPQHF.

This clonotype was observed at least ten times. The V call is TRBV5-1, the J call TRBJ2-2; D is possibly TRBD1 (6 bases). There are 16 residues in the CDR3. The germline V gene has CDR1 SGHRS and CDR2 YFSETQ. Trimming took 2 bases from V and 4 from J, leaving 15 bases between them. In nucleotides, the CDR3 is TGCGCCAGCAGCTTACCCGGAAACAGGGTCACCGGGGAGCTGTTTTTT. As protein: CASSLPGNRVTGELFF.

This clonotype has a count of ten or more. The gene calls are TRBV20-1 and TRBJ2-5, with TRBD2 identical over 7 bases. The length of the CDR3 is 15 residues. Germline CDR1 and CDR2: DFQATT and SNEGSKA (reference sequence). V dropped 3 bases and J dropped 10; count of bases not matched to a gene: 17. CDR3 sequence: CSASVSSGPRGGQYF. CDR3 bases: TGCAGTGCTAGTGTGTCTAGCGGACCCCGAGGAGGCCAGTACTTC.

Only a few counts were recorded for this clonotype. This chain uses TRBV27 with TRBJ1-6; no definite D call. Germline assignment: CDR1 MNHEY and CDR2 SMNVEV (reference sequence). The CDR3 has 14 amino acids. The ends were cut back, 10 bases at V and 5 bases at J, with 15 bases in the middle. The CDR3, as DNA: TGTGCCACCCGAAAGCTCAGTGATAATTCACCCCTCCACTTT. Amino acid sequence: CATRKLSDNSPLHF.

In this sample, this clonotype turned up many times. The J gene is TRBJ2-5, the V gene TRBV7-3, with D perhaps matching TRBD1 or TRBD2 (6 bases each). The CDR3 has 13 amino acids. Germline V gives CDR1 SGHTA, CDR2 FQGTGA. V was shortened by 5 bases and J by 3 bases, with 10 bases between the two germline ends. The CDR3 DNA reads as TGTGCCAGCAGCGTAGGGGGGAAAGAGACCCAGTACTTC. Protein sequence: CASSVGGKETQYF.

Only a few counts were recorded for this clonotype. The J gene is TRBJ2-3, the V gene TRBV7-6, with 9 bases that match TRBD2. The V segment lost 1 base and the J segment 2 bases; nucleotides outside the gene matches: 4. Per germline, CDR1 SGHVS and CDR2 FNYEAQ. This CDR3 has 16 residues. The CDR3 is CASSLVSSGTTDTQYF. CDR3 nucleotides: TGTGCCAGCAGCTTAGTGTCTAGCGGGACCACAGATACGCAGTATTTT.

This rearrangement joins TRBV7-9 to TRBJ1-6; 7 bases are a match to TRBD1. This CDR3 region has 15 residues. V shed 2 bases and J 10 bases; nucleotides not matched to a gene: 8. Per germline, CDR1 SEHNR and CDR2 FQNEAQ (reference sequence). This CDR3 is CASSLIQGGMSPLHF. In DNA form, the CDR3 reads TGTGCCAGCAGCTTAATACAAGGGGGCATGTCACCCCTCCACTTT.

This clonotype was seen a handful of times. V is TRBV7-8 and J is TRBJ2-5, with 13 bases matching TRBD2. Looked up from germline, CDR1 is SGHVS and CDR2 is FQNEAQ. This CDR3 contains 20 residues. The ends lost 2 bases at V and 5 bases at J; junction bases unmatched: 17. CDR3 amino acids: CASSLNGNGLAGVQGETQYF. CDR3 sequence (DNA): TGTGCCAGCAGCTTAAACGGTAATGGACTAGCGGGGGTTCAGGGTGAGACCCAGTACTTC. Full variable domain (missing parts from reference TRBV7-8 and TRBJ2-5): GAGVSQSPRYKVAKRGQDVALRCDPISGHVSLFWYQQALGQGPEFLTYFQNEAQLDKSGLPSDRFFAERPEGSVSTLKIQRTQQEDSAVYLCASSLNGNGLAGVQGETQYFGPGTRLLVL.

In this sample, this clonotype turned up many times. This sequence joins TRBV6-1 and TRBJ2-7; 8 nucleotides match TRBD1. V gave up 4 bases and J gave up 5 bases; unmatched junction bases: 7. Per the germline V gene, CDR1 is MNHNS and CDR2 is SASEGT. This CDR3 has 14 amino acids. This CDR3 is CASSGQGREDEQYF. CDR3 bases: TGTGCCAGCAGTGGACAGGGGCGAGAGGACGAGCAGTACTTC.